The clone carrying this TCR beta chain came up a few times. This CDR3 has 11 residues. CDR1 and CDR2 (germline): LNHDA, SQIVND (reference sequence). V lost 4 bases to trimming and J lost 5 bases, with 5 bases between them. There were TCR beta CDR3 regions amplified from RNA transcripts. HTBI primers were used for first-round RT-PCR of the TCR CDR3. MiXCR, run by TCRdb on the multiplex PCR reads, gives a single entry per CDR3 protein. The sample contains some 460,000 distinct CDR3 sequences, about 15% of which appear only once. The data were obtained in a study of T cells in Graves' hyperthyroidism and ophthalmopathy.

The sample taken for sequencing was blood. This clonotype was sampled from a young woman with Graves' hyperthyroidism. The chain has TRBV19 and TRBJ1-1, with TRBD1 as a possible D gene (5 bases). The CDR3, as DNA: TGTGCCAGTAGTACAGGGACTGAAGCTTTCTTT. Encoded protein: CASSTGTEAFF.